The sequence of this TCR beta chain was determined in a study of radiation and T cells in renal cell carcinoma. Study-wide context: Nephrectomy followed 15 Gy stereotactic body radiation by 4 weeks. Study outcomes and limitations: Pretreatment tumor biopsies were lacking, so baseline clonotypes are unknown.

Details on this clone: What it binds is not known.

The time point denotes: baseline pretreatment blood. The sample's treatment: 15 Gy SBRT to primary tumor, nephrectomy 4 weeks later. Profiled with immunoSEQ multiplex PCR; TCRdb holds only in-frame clones, not every one. The sample records 150,000 or so clones, less than 90% being singletons. This TCR came from a woman aged 70-85 years with renal cell carcinoma. The sequencing used blood, collected from a patient whose treatment included radiotherapy and nephrectomy.

For the CDR3, the DNA is TGTGCCAGCAGCCTCCAACCAAGCAACAGGGCTGAAGCTTTCTTT. The encoded protein is CASSLQPSNRAEAFF. The chain joins TRBV7-2 to TRBJ1-1; perhaps TRBD1 as D (6 bases). CDR3 length equals 15 residues. Per the germline V gene, CDR1 is SGHTA and CDR2 is FQGNSA. Trimming stripped 5 bases from V and 6 bases from J, with 19 bases between.